Listed below are T cell receptor beta chains from one sample, sequenced in a study of blood T cells in healthy people across ages. MiXCR, run by TCRdb on the 5' RACE reads, gives a single entry per CDR3 protein. This table holds about 380,000 distinct CDR3 sequences, 50% to 60% found once. Sequenced sample: blood. The receptors were gathered from a man in his sixties in good health. CDR3s include the opening cysteine and the closing phenylalanine or tryptophan. The order of the fields is J gene, CDR3 length, V gene, CDR3 protein.

>TRBJ2-3|15|TRBV11-2
CASTLLAVGTDTQYF
>TRBJ1-2|13|TRBV20-1
CSARDPGVRGYTF
>NA|17|TRBV14
CASSQDRRTSGAYEQYF
>TRBJ1-4|13|TRBV5-1
CASSLDVEEKLFF
>TRBJ2-1|16|TRBV6-1
CASSGLRRGADNEQFF
>TRBJ1-4|13|TRBV4-2
CASSQDYRQKLFF
>TRBJ2-5|14|TRBV10-3
CAISGRDEDNEQYF
>NA|15|TRBV9
CASSEFSGLRETQYF
>TRBJ2-1|15|TRBV12-3/TRBV12-4
CASSLKRGPYNEQFF
>TRBJ2-7|12|TRBV10-3
CAAGQQPYEQYF
>TRBJ2-3|15|TRBV20-1
CSARWGARVTDTQYF
>TRBJ1-1|13|TRBV30
CAWSGAGGSEAFF
>TRBJ2-1|16|TRBV7-3
CASSLGSSGRVDEQFF
>TRBJ1-1|14|TRBV11-3
CASSSRTSNTEAFF
>TRBJ2-3|16|TRBV6-2/TRBV6-3
CASSKGARSLKDTQYF
>TRBJ2-7|13|TRBV29-1
CSVLSGGSYEQYF
>TRBJ2-3|17|TRBV7-2
CASSKIAGGKIGDTQYF
>TRBJ1-2|15|TRBV28
CASSFSTGGIYGYTF
>TRBJ2-1|12|TRBV19
CATWTGNNEQFF
>TRBJ2-4|13|TRBV29-1
CSATGTGGNIQYF
>TRBJ1-5|12|TRBV20-1
CSASKPNQPQHF
>TRBJ2-5|14|TRBV7-3
CASSLFSRAETQYF
>TRBJ2-1|17|TRBV19
CASSLINGGISYNEQFF
>TRBJ2-2|16|TRBV9
CASSSRRGANTGELFF
>NA|15|TRBV20-1
CSASLPERRINIQYF
>TRBJ2-5|18|TRBV6-5
CASSYSSPLAGGIETQYF
>NA|13|TRBV2
CASRGTGKSEQYF
>TRBJ2-7|12|TRBV2
CASSRDHYEQYF
>TRBJ2-5|15|TRBV28
CASTVAGGDMETQYF
>TRBJ1-2|12|TRBV10-3
CAISARTYGYTF
>TRBJ2-5|13|TRBV20-1
CSARVGGSETQYF
>TRBJ2-7|14|TRBV30
CAWSVGSGGYEQYF
>TRBJ1-5|14|TRBV28
CASSFIPGGRPQHF
>TRBJ1-2|14|TRBV6-5
CASTRGQGFRGYTF
>TRBJ2-1|14|TRBV7-8
CASSLERGSNEQFF
>NA|14|TRBV30
CAWTLGGPSYEQYF
>TRBJ2-3|16|TRBV2
CAGSEAPIYRDITQYF
>TRBJ2-7|13|TRBV12-3/TRBV12-4
CASSPLPGYEQYF
>TRBJ2-3|15|TRBV3-1
CASSGTSGGWDTQYF
>TRBJ1-4|14|TRBV10-3
CAIRGDRGAEKLFF
>TRBJ1-2|13|TRBV7-2
CASSERNNYGYTF
>TRBJ2-7|13|TRBV29-1
CSAMTTVSYEQYF
>TRBJ1-1|14|TRBV30
CAWSVSPLQGEAFF
>TRBJ2-5|13|TRBV10-1
CASSENYQETQYF
>TRBJ2-7|16|TRBV7-2
CASSLVVRGDNYEQYF
>TRBJ1-2|13|TRBV6-2/TRBV6-3
CASRVDSLYGYTF
>TRBJ2-1|18|TRBV3-1
CASSPWTSHHGPYNEQFF
>TRBJ1-1|12|TRBV20-1
CSARAPNTEAFF
>NA|15|TRBV6-5
CASRTGTGAFYEQYF
>TRBJ1-2|12|TRBV20-1
CSASPITYGYTF
>TRBJ2-5|13|TRBV29-1
CSVAPGRVETQYF
>TRBJ1-5|16|TRBV10-3
CAISELGTGGNQPQHF
>TRBJ1-6|15|TRBV25-1
CASRSKEGWNSPFHF
>TRBJ2-6|17|TRBV12-3/TRBV12-4
CASSFTGRSSGANVLTF
>NA|15|TRBV12-3/TRBV12-4
CASSPGLAGIHEQYF
>TRBJ2-7|15|TRBV12-3/TRBV12-4
CASSPKGAGSYEQYF
>TRBJ2-7|12|TRBV7-9
CASSDNSYEQYF
>TRBJ1-1|14|TRBV4-3
CASSPRGRDTEVFF